The 9 T cell receptor beta chains below come from one sample, sequenced in a study of shared clonotypes between healthy human individuals. This table comes from immunoSEQ multiplex PCR, and its TCRdb copy is limited to in-frame clones, with some not included. The profile covers under 2.5 million clones, with roughly 90% appearing a single time and 0.37% taken by the ten largest. Sequencing used naive CD4+ T cells from PBMCs. Noted subset: CD45RA+ positively selected. These TCRs come from a man aged 18 to 29 in good health. Some clones in this sample may be carry-over from other donors' samples.

This chain connects TRBV7-2 to TRBJ1-2; 9 bases are a match to TRBD1. The trim removed 5 bases at V and 1 base at J, leaving 2 bases unmatched. Germline CDR1 reads SGHTA; CDR2 reads FQGNSA. The CDR3 spans 14 residues. CDR3 region: CASSADRGNYGYTF. The CDR3 DNA is TGTGCCAGCAGCGCGGACAGGGGTAACTATGGCTACACCTTC.

Only one count was recorded for this clone. The rearrangement links TRBV28 to TRBJ1-1; TRBD1 agrees at 12 bases. The CDR3 sequence is 21 residues long. J was trimmed by 0 bases and V by 4 bases; bases with no gene match: 18. Germline loops: CDR1 MDHEN, CDR2 SYDVKM. The DNA of the CDR3 is TGTGCCAGCAGTTCCTATCGTCGGGACAGGGGGCGAATACCTGTGAACACTGAAGCTTTCTTT. Protein: CASSSYRRDRGRIPVNTEAFF.

V gene TRBV21-1 combines with J gene TRBJ1-5; the table names TRBD1, a call not compared with the DNA. TRBV21-1 is given as a pseudogene. The CDR3 loop spans 16 amino acids. The CDR3 spells CASSKGYGTGNQPQHF. The CDR3 region has the DNA TGTGCCAGCAGCAAGGGGTATGGGACAGGGAATCAGCCCCAGCATTTT.

Of note for this clone: The same CDR3 is also encoded by other DNA sequences in this sample. The genes are TRBV5-1 and TRBJ1-5; D uncertain. The length of the CDR3 is 14 residues. Deletions cut 0 bases from V and 3 bases from J, with 7 bases between. Germline V gene sequence: CDR1 SGHRS, CDR2 YFSETQ. Written as DNA, the CDR3 is TGCGCCAGCAGCTTGGGAGGGAACAATCAGCCCCAGCATTTT. As protein: CASSLGGNNQPQHF.

The chain is built from TRBV10-2 and TRBJ1-5, with TRBD1 matching over 7 bases. The germline V gene has CDR1 WSHSY and CDR2 SAAADI. V was clipped by 6 bases and J by 2 bases; unmatched bases: 4. The CDR3 is made up of 14 amino acids. CDR3 DNA sequence: TGCGCCAGCAGAGACACAGGGGGCAATCAGCCCCAGCATTTT. Translation gives CASRDTGGNQPQHF.

The CDR3 is CASRQETQYF. The CDR3 nucleotides read TGTGCCAGCAGACAGGAGACCCAGTACTTC. The rearrangement uses TRBV6-5 and TRBJ2-5; D remains ambiguous. The CDR3 consists of 10 residues. The germline V gene encodes CDR1 MNHEY and CDR2 SVGAGI. Trimming stripped 6 bases from V and 5 bases from J, with 4 bases between.

Notes on this clone: The junction and the germline gene differ at one end; a read error may be behind it. The CDR3 bases are TGTGCAAGCAGACACCCCTTAGTAGGAGAGACCCAGTACTTC. This encodes CASRHPLVGETQYF. This rearrangement joins TRBV7-6 to TRBJ2-5, with D hard to call. The CDR3 totals 14 residues. The germline gives CDR1 SGHVS, CDR2 FNYEAQ.

This clone was found once. The chain carries TRBV6-5 and TRBJ2-7; D might be TRBD2 (6 bases). Germline lookup yields CDR1 MNHEY and CDR2 SVGAGI. The CDR3 extends over 15 amino acids. V shed 5 bases and J shed 7 bases, with 21 bases lying between them. The CDR3: CASSPPGLRAWEQYF. CDR3 sequence (DNA): TGTGCCAGCAGTCCCCCGGGACTTCGAGCGTGGGAGCAGTACTTC.

The gene calls are TRBV5-1 and TRBJ2-7, with D possibly being TRBD1 or TRBD2 (5 bases each). CDR1 is SGHRS, CDR2 YFSETQ, per germline. This CDR3 is 15 amino acids long. V gave up 4 bases and J gave up 3 bases, with 17 bases separating them. This chain's CDR3 is CASSLGPGQNYEQYF. CDR3 sequence (DNA): TGCGCCAGCAGCCTTGGGCCGGGGCAGAACTACGAGCAGTACTTC. The full variable domain, its missing parts supplied by reference TRBV5-1 and TRBJ2-7, is KAGVTQTPRYLIKTRGQQVTLSCSPISGHRSVSWYQQTPGQGLQFLFEYFSETQRNKGNFPGRFSGRQFSNSRSEMNVSTLELGDSALYLCASSLGPGQNYEQYFGPGTRLTVT.